This T cell receptor beta chain was sequenced in a study of blood T cells in healthy people across ages. Alongside a J-beta primer mix, a sample-barcoded 5' primer served in a second PCR lasting roughly 7 to 11 cycles. TCRdb redid the calling of the 5' RACE reads with MiXCR, one entry per CDR3 protein. The repertoire has under 2,000,000 distinct CDR3 sequences, around half of them found once; the top ten carry more than 2%. Trimming removed 7 bases at V and 0 bases at J, with 10 bases between. CDR1 MGHDK and CDR2 SYGVNS come from the germline V gene. The CDR3 length is 15 residues. The sequence was obtained from a woman in her 40s in good health. Sequenced sample: blood. The chain combines TRBV25-1 with TRBJ2-6; a weak D match, TRBD2 (6 bases). CDR3 DNA: TGTGCCAGCACTGCGGGGCCCTCTGGGGCCAACGTCCTGACTTTC. Translated: CASTAGPSGANVLTF.